This T cell receptor (beta chain) was observed in a study of OX40 agonist ivuxolimab in advanced cancers. Turning to the study itself: Males comprised approximately 81% of the group, whose mean age was approximately 60 years (range about 20 to 85).

Note on this clone: Its target is unknown.

Findings and caveats of the study: Compared with CD4+, CD8+ T cells on average had more expanded clones.

The CDR3 spans 14 residues. V lost 4 bases to trimming and J lost 4 bases; unmatched junction nucleotides: 6. CDR1 is SGHRS and CDR2 is YFSETQ in the germline V gene. Here immunoSEQ multiplex PCR was the method, and the copy in TCRdb shows in-frame clones only, minus some. In the table there are 50,000 to 80,000 clones, 80% to 90% of which are singletons. Prior autoimmune disease or systemic immunosuppression barred patients. Specimen: CD4+ or CD8+ T cells sorted from blood, collected in a trial of the OX40 agonist ivuxolimab. The rearrangement joins TRBV5-1 to TRBJ2-5, with 8 bases fitting TRBD1. The origin of this receptor is an adult with an advanced solid tumor such as melanoma, head and neck, liver or kidney cancer. The CDR3: CASSVTQGVETQYF. CDR3 nucleotides: TGCGCCAGCAGCGTAACACAGGGGGTAGAGACCCAGTACTTC. The full variable domain, in which reference TRBV5-1 and TRBJ2-5 provide the parts outside the CDR3, is KAGVTQTPRYLIKTRGQQVTLSCSPISGHRSVSWYQQTPGQGLQFLFEYFSETQRNKGNFPGRFSGRQFSNSRSEMNVSTLELGDSALYLCASSVTQGVETQYFGPGTRLLVL.